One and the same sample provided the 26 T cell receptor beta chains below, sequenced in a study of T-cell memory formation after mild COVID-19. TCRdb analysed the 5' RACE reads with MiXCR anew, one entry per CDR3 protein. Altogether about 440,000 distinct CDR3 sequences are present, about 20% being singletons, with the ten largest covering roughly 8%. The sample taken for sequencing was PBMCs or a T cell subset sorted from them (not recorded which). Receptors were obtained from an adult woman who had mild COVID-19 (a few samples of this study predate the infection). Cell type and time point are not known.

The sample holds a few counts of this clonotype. For the CDR3, the DNA is TGCAGCGTAGGACGTCAGCGAAATAATTCACCCCTCCACTTT. Translating it yields CSVGRQRNNSPLHF. This chain uses TRBV20-1 with TRBJ1-6; D is unclear. Germline-derived CDR1 and CDR2 are DFQATT and SNEGSKA (reference sequence). This CDR3 is 14 amino acids long.

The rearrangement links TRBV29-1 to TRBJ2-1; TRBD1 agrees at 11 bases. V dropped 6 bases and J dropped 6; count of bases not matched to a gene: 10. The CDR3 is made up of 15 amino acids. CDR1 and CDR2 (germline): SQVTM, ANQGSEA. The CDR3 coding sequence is TGCAGCGTCGAACCGGACAGGGGGCTATTCAATGAGCAGTTCTTC. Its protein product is CSVEPDRGLFNEQFF.

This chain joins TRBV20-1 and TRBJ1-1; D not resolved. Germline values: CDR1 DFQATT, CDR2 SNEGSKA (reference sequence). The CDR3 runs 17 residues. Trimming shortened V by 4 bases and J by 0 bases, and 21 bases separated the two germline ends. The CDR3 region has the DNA TGCAGTGCTATGATGGGCAGGACCAGAAAAATGAACACTGAAGCTTTCTTT. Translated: CSAMMGRTRKMNTEAFF.

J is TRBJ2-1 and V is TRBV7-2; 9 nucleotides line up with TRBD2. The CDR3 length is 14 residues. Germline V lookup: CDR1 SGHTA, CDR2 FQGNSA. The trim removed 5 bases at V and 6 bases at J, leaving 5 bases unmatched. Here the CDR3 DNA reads TGTGCCAGCAGCCGAGCGGGGGGAGGCAATGAGCAGTTCTTC. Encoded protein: CASSRAGGGNEQFF.

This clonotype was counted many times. CDR3 sequence reads: CASSLVPSGGETQYF. CDR3 nucleotide sequence: TGTGCCAGCAGCTTAGTGCCTAGCGGTGGAGAGACCCAGTACTTC. The chain is built from TRBV7-2 and TRBJ2-5; 7 bases align to TRBD2. Germline lookup yields CDR1 SGHTA and CDR2 FQGNSA. This CDR3 spans 15 amino acids. J lost 4 bases, V lost 1 base, and 6 bases had no gene match. Full variable domain (missing parts from reference TRBV7-2 and TRBJ2-5): GAGVSQSPSNKVTEKGKDVELRCDPISGHTALYWYRQSLGQGLEFLIYFQGNSAPDKSGLPSDRFSAERTGGSVSTLTIQRTQQEDSAVYLCASSLVPSGGETQYFGPGTRLLVL.

This chain's CDR3 is CASSLKGSQIENIQYF. CDR3 in DNA: TGTGCCAGCAGCCTGAAGGGGTCCCAAATAGAAAACATTCAGTACTTC. The gene calls are TRBV12-3 or TRBV12-4 and TRBJ2-4; D is possibly TRBD1 (5 bases). The CDR3 runs 16 residues. V was clipped by 6 bases and J by 5 bases, with 20 bases between them.

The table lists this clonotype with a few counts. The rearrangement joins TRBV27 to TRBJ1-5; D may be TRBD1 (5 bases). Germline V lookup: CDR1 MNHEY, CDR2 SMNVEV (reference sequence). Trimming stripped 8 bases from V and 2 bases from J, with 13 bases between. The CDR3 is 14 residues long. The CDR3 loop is CASAGLKGNQPQHF. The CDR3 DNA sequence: TGTGCCAGCGCGGGGCTGAAAGGCAATCAGCCCCAGCATTTT.

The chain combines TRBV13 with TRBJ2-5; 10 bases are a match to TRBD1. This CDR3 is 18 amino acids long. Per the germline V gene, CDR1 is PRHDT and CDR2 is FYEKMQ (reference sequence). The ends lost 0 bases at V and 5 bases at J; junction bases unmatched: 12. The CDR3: CASSLGVSGQGIYETQYF. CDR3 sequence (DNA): TGTGCCAGCAGCTTAGGGGTTTCGGGACAGGGGATTTACGAGACCCAGTACTTC. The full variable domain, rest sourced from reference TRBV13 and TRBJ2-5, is AAGVIQSPRHLIKEKRETATLKCYPIPRHDTVYWYQQGPGQDPQFLISFYEKMQSDKGSIPDRFSAQQFSDYHSELNMSSLELGDSALYFCASSLGVSGQGIYETQYFGPGTRLLVL.

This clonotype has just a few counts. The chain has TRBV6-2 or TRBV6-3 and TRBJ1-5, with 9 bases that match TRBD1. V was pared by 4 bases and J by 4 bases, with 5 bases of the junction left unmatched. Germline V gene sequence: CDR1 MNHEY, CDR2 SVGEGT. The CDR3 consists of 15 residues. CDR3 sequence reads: CASSSGQGPNQPQHF. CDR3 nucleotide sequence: TGTGCCAGCAGTTCCGGACAGGGGCCTAATCAGCCCCAGCATTTT.

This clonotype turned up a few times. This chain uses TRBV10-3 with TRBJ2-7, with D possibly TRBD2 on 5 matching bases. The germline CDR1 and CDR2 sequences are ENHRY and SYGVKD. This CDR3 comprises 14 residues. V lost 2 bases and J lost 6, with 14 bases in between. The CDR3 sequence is CAISEALRAGEQYF. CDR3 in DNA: TGTGCCATCAGTGAGGCCCTTCGCGCGGGCGAGCAGTACTTC.

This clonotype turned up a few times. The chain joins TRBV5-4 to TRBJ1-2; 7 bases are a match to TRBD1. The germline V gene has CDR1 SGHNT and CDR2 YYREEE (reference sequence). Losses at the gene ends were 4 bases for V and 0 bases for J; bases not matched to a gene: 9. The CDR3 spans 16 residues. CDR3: CASSTGQANTNYGYTF. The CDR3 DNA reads TGTGCCAGCAGCACAGGACAGGCTAATACTAACTATGGCTACACCTTC.

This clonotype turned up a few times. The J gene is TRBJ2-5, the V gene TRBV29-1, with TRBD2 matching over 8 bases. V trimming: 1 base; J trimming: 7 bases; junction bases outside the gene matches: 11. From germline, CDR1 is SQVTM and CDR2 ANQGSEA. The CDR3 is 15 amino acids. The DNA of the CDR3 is TGCAGCGTTGAAGCTAGCGGGCAGACGTCTGGGACCCAGTACTTC. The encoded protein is CSVEASGQTSGTQYF.

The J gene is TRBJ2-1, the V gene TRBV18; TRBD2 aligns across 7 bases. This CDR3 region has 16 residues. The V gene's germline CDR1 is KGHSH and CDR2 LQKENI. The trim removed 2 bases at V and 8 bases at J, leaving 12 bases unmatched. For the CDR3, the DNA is TGTGCCAGCTCACCATTCGAGCGGGGCACCGGCGATGAGCAGTTCTTC. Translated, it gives CASSPFERGTGDEQFF.

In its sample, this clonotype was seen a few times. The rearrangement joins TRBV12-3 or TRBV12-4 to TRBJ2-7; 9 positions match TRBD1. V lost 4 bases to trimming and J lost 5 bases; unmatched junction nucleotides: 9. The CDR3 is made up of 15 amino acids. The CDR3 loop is CASSSPGQGVHEQYF. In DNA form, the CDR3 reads TGTGCCAGCAGTTCTCCGGGACAGGGAGTCCACGAGCAGTACTTC.

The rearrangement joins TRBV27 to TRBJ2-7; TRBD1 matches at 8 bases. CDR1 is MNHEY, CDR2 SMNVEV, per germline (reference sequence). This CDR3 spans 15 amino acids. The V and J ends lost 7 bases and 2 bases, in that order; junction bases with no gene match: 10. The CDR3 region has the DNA TGTGCCAGCACCTCCCGTTCCAGGGGGCCCTACGAGCAGTACTTC. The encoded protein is CASTSRSRGPYEQYF.

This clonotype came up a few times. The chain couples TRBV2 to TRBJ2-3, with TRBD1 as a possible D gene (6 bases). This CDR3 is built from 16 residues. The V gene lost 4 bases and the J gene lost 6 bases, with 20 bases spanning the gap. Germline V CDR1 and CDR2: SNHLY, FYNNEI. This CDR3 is CASSGGRGFLMDTQYF. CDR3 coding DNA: TGTGCCAGCAGTGGGGGCAGGGGTTTCCTAATGGATACGCAGTATTTT.

CDR3 DNA sequence: TGTGCCAGCAGGTTCGGGGGTAGCAATCAGCCCCAGCATTTT. Its protein is CASRFGGSNQPQHF. The genes are TRBV2 and TRBJ1-5; possible D gene TRBD1, 5 bases. This CDR3 comprises 14 residues. Trimming took 6 bases from V and 0 from J, leaving 9 bases between them. The germline gives CDR1 SNHLY, CDR2 FYNNEI.

The CDR3 DNA is TGCAGTGCTAGAGATTTCGGGGCGACCACCATATATTTT. The encoded protein is CSARDFGATTIYF. The V call is TRBV20-1, the J call TRBJ1-3; D may be TRBD1 (5 bases). This CDR3 spans 13 amino acids. CDR1 is DFQATT and CDR2 is SNEGSKA in the germline V gene (reference sequence). V gave up 0 bases and J gave up 9 bases, with 12 bases separating them.

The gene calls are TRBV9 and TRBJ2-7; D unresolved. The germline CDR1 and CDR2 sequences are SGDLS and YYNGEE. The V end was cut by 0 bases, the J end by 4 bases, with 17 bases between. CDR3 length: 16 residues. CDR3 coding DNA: TGTGCCAGCAGCGTAGAAAAAGGCGCATCAATTTACGAGCAGTACTTC. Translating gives CASSVEKGASIYEQYF. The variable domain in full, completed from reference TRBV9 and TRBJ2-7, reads DSGVTQTPKHLITATGQRVTLRCSPRSGDLSVYWYQQSLDQGLQFLIQYYNGEERAKGNILERFSAQQFPDLHSELNLSSLELGDSALYFCASSVEKGASIYEQYFGPGTRLTVT.

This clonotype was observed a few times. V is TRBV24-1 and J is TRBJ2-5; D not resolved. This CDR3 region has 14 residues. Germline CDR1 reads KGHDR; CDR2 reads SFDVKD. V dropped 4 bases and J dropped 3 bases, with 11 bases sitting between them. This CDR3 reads CATSERWNKETQYF. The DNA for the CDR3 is TGTGCCACCAGTGAGCGGTGGAATAAAGAGACCCAGTACTTC.

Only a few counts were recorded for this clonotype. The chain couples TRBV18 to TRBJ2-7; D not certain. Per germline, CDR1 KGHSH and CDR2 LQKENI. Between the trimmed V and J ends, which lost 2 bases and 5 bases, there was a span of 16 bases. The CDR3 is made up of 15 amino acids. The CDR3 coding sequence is TGTGCCAGCTCACCAAAGGTCAAACAGCCGGACGAGCAGTACTTC. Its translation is CASSPKVKQPDEQYF. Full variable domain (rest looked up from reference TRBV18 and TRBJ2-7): NAGVMQNPRHLVRRRGQEARLRCSPMKGHSHVYWYRQLPEEGLKFMVYLQKENIIDESGMPKERFSAEFPKEGPSILRIQQVVRGDSAAYFCASSPKVKQPDEQYFGPGTRLTVT.

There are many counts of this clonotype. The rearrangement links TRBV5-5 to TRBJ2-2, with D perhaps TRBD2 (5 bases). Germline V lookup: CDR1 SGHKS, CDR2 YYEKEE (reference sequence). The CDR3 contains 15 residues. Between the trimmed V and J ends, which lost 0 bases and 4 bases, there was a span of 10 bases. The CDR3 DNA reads TGTGCCAGCAGCTTGGGAGGGTCGGTCACCGGGGAGCTGTTTTTT. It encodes CASSLGGSVTGELFF.

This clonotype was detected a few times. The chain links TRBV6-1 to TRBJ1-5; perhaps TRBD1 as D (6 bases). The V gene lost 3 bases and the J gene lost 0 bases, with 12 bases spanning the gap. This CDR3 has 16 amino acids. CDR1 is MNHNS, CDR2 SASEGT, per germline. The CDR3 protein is CASSDLGQYSNQPQHF. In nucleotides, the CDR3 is TGTGCCAGCAGTGACCTAGGACAGTATAGCAATCAGCCCCAGCATTTT.

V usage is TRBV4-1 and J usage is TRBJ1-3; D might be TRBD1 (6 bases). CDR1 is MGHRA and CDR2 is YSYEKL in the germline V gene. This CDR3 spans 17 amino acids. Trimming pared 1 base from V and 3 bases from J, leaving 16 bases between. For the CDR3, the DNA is TGCGCCAGCAGCCAAGGCCTGAGGGGGGGGATTGGAAACACCATATATTTT. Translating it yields CASSQGLRGGIGNTIYF.

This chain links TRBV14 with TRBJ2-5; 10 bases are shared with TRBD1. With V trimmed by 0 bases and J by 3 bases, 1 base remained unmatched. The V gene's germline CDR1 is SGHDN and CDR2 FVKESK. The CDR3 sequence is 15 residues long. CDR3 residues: CASSQDGTGEETQYF. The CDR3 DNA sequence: TGTGCCAGCAGCCAAGACGGGACAGGGGAAGAGACCCAGTACTTC.

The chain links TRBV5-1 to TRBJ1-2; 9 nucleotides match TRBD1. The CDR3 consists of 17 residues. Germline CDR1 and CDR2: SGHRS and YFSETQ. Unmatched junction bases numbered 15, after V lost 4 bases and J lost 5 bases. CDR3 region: CASSIGTGKESLYGYTF. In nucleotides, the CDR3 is TGCGCCAGCAGCATTGGGACAGGGAAGGAGTCGTTGTATGGCTACACCTTC.